The source of this TCR beta chain is a study of T-cell reconstitution after alpha-beta-depleted transplantation in children. Library preparation (for TCRbeta) was performed with unique molecular identifiers. TCRdb used MiXCR to reprocess the PCR reads, holding one entry per CDR3 protein. In the table there are 600,000 to 700,000 distinct CDR3 sequences, around 16% of which are singletons. This clonotype was found a few times. Germline V gives CDR1 SGHDT, CDR2 YYEEEE. The CDR3 has 18 residues. The trim removed 0 bases at V and 0 bases at J, leaving 6 bases unmatched. The sequencing here drew on PBMCs from the stem cell graft donor, taken from the stem cell graft. This TCR was recovered from a human donor who donated a stem cell graft to a child with acute myeloid leukemia. This chain connects TRBV5-6 to TRBJ2-5; 12 bases map to TRBD1. The CDR3 coding sequence is TGTGCCAGCAGCTTGGCTGGGACAGGGGGCGTCGACCAAGAGACCCAGTACTTC. Protein sequence: CASSLAGTGGVDQETQYF.